This entry is about one TCR beta chain. The data are from a study of blood T cell repertoires in COVID-19. At the level of the study: The United States, Italy and Spain were the sources of the acute and convalescent COVID-19 samples. From T cells, B-cell-depleted T cells, or PBMCs came the material, which was cDNA or gDNA.

The CDR3 is 14 amino acids. V was shortened by 0 bases and J by 2 bases, with 7 bases between the two germline ends. Germline V CDR1 and CDR2: MNHEY, SMNVEV (reference sequence). Sequenced by immunoSEQ multiplex PCR; TCRdb stores in-frame clones only, minus some. The table includes fewer than 250,000 clones, roughly 91% detected once. The specimen was peripheral blood. V and J are TRBV27 and TRBJ1-2, with a weak D call TRBD1 (5 bases). The receptor was isolated from a human donor in a cohort sampled during active COVID-19. The CDR3 is CASSLSKGNYGYTF. In DNA, the CDR3 is TGTGCCAGCAGTTTATCGAAGGGGAACTATGGCTACACCTTC.